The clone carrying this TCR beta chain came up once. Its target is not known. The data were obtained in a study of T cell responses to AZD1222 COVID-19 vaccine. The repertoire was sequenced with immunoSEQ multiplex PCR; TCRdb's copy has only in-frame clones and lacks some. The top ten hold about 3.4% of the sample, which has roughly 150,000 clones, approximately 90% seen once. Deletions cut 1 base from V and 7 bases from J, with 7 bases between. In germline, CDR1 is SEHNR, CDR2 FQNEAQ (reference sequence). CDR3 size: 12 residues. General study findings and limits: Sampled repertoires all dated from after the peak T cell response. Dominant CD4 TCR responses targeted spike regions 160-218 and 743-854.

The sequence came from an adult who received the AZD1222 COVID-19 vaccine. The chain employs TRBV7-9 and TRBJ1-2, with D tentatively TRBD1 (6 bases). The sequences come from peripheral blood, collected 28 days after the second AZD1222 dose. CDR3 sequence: CASSLGGGGYTF. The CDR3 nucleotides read TGTGCCAGCAGCTTAGGAGGGGGTGGCTACACCTTC. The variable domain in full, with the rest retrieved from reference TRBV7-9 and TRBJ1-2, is DTGVSQNPRHKITKRGQNVTFRCDPISEHNRLYWYRQTLGQGPEFLTYFQNEAQLEKSRLLSDRFSAERPKGSFSTLEIQRTEQGDSAMYLCASSLGGGGYTFGSGTRLTVV.